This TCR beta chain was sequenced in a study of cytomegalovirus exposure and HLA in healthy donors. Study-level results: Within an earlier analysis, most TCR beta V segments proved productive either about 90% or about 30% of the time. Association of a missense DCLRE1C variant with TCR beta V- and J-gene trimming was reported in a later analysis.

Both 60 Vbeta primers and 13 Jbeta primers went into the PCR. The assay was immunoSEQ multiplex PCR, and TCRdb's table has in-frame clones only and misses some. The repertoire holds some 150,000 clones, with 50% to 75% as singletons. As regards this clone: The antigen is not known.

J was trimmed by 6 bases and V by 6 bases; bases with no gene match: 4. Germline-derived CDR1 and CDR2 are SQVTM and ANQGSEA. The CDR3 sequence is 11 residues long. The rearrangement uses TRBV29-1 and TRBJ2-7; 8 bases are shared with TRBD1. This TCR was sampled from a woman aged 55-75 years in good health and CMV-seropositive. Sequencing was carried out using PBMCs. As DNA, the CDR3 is TGCAGCGTGGACAGGGATGGCGAGCAGTACTTC. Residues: CSVDRDGEQYF.